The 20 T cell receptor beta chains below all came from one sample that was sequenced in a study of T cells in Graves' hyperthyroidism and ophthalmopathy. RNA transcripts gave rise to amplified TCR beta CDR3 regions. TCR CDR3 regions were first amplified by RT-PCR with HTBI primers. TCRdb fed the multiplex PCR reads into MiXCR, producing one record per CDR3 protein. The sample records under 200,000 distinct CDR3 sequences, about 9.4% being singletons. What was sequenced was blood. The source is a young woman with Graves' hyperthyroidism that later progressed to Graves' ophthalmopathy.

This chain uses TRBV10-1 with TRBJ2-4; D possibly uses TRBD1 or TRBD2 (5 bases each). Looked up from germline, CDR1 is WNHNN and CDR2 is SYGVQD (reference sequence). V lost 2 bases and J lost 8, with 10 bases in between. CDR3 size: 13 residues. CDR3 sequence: CASSERGEDIQYF. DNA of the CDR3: TGCGCCAGCAGTGAGAGAGGGGAAGACATTCAGTACTTC.

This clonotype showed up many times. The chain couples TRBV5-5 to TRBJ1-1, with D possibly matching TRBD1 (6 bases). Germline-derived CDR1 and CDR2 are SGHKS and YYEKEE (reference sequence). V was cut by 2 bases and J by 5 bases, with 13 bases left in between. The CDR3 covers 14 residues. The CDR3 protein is CASSFWGRNTEAFF. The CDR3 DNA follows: TGTGCCAGCAGCTTCTGGGGGCGCAATACTGAAGCTTTCTTT. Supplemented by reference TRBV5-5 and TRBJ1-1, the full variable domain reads DAGVTQSPTHLIKTRGQQVTLRCSPISGHKSVSWYQQVLGQGPQFIFQYYEKEERGRGNFPDRFSARQFPNYSSELNVNALLLGDSALYLCASSFWGRNTEAFFGQGTRLTVV.

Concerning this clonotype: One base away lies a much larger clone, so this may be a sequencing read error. CDR3 nucleotide sequence: TGTGCCAGCAGTTTAGGGGCTAGCGACCTCGAGCAGTACTTC. Residues: CASSLGASDLEQYF. The rearrangement uses TRBV28 and TRBJ2-7; TRBD2 is a possible D gene (6 bases). CDR1 and CDR2 from the germline V gene are MDHEN and SYDVKM. This CDR3 comprises 14 residues. V gave up 2 bases and J gave up 6 bases, with 14 bases separating them. Full variable domain (missing parts from reference TRBV28 and TRBJ2-7): DVKVTQSSRYLVKRTGEKVFLECVQDMDHENMFWYRQDPGLGLRLIYFSYDVKMKEKGDIPEGYSVSREKKERFSLILESASTNQTSMYLCASSLGASDLEQYFGPGTRLTVT.

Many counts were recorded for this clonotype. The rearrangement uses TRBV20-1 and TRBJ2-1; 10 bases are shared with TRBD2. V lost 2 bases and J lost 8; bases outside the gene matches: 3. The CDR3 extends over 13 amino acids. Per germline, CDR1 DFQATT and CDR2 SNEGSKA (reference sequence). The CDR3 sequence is CSARSLAGDEQFF. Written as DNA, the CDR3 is TGCAGTGCTAGATCCCTAGCGGGGGATGAGCAGTTCTTC.

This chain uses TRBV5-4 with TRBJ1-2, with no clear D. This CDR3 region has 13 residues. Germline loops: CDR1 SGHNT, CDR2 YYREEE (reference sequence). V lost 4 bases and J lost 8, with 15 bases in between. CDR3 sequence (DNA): TGTGCCAGCAGCCCCGGAGGTGGCTCCGGCTACACCTTC. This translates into CASSPGGGSGYTF.

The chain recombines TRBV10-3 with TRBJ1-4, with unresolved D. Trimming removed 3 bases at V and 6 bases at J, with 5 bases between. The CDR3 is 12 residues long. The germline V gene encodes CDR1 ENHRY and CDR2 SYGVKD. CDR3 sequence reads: CAISESHEKLFF. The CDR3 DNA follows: TGTGCCATCAGTGAATCCCATGAAAAACTGTTTTTT.

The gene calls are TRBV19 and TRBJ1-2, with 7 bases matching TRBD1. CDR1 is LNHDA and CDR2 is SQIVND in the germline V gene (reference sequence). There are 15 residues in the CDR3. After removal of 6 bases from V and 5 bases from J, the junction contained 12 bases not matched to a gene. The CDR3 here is CASSRSGTASYGYTF. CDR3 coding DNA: TGTGCCAGTAGCAGATCCGGGACAGCTAGTTATGGCTACACCTTC. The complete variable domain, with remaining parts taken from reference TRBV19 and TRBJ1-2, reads DGGITQSPKYLFRKEGQNVTLSCEQNLNHDAMYWYRQDPGQGLRLIYYSQIVNDFQKGDIAEGYSVSREKKESFPLTVTSAQKNPTAFYLCASSRSGTASYGYTFGSGTRLTVV.

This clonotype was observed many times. CDR3: CASSFGSVTEAFF. Written as DNA, the CDR3 is TGTGCCAGCAGCTTCGGGAGCGTCACTGAAGCTTTCTTT. The chain links TRBV7-9 to TRBJ1-1; the D is unclear. The V and J ends lost 3 bases and 4 bases respectively, with 9 bases between them. The CDR3 sequence is 13 residues long. Germline CDR1 reads SEHNR; CDR2 reads FQNEAQ (reference sequence).

CDR3 amino acids: CASSQPTGATNEKLFF. DNA of the CDR3: TGCGCCAGCAGCCAGCCCACAGGGGCAACTAATGAAAAACTGTTTTTT. This chain connects TRBV4-1 to TRBJ1-4; 7 bases line up with TRBD1. This CDR3 spans 16 amino acids. Germline V gene lookup returns CDR1 MGHRA and CDR2 YSYEKL. V shed 3 bases, J shed 0 bases, and the junction held 4 bases outside the gene matches.

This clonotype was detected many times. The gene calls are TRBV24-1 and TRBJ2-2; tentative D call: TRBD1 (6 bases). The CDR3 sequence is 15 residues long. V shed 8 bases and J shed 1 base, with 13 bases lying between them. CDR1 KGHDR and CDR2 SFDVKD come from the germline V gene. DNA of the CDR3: TGTGCCACCAAATCCGGGACAAGGAACACCGGGGAGCTGTTTTTT. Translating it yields CATKSGTRNTGELFF.

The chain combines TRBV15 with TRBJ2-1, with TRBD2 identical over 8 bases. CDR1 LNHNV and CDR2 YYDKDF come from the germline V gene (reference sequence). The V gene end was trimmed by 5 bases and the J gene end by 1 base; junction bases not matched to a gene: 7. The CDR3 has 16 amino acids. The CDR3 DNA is TGTGCCACCAGCGGTGTAAGCGGGAGTTCCTACAATGAGCAGTTCTTC. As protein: CATSGVSGSSYNEQFF.

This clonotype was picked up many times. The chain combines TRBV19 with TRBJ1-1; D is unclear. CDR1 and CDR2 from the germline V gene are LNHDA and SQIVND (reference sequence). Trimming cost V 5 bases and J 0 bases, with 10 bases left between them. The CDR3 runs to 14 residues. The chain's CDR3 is CASSPDGLNTEAFF. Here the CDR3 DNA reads TGTGCCAGTAGTCCGGACGGATTGAACACTGAAGCTTTCTTT.

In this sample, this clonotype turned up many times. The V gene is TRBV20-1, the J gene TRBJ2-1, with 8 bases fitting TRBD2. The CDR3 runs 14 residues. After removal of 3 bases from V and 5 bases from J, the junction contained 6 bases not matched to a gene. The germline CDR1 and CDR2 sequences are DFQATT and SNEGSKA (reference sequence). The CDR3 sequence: CSASKAGDNNEQFF. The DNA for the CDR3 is TGCAGTGCTAGTAAAGCGGGGGATAACAATGAGCAGTTCTTC.

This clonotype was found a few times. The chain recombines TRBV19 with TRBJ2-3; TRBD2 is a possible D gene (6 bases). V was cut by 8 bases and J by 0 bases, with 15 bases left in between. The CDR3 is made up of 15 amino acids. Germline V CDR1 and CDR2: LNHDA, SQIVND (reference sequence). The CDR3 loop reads CASAWGDSSTDTQYF. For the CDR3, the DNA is TGTGCCAGTGCGTGGGGGGACTCTAGCACAGATACGCAGTATTTT.

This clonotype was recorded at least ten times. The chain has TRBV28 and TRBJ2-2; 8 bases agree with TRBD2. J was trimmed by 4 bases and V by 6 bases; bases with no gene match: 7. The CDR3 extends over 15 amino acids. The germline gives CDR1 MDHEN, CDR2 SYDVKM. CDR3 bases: TGTGCCAGCAGACTACTAGCGGAGCTCACCGGGGAGCTGTTTTTT. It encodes CASRLLAELTGELFF.

CDR3 sequence: CASSQANEQFF. DNA of the CDR3: TGTGCCAGCAGCCAAGCCAATGAGCAGTTCTTC. The genes are TRBV3-1 and TRBJ2-1; D uncertain. CDR3 length equals 11 residues. V was cut by 1 base and J by 6 bases, with 1 base left in between. CDR1 is LGHDT, CDR2 YNNKEL, per germline (reference sequence).

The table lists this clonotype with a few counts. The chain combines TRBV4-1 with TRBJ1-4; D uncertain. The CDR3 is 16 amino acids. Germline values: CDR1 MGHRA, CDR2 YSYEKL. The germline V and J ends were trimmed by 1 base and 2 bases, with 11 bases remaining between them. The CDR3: CASSQVAGSTNEKLFF. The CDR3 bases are TGCGCCAGCAGCCAAGTCGCGGGATCGACTAATGAAAAACTGTTTTTT.

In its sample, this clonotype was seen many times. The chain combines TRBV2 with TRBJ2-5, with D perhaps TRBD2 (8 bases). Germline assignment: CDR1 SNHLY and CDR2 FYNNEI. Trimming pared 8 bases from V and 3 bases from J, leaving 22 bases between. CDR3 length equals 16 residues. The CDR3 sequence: CASHGLREGAEETQYF. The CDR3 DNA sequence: TGTGCCAGCCATGGCCTCCGGGAGGGGGCAGAAGAGACCCAGTACTTC. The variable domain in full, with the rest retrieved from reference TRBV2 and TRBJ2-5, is EPEVTQTPSHQVTQMGQEVILRCVPISNHLYFYWYRQILGQKVEFLVSFYNNEISEKSEIFDDQFSVERPDGSNFTLKIRSTKLEDSAMYFCASHGLREGAEETQYFGPGTRLLVL.

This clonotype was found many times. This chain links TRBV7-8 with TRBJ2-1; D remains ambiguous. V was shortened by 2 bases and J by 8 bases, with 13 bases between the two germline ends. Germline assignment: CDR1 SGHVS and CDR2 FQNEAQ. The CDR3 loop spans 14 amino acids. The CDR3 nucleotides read TGTGCCAGCAGCTTACCGCCCGGGCGCGATGAGCAGTTCTTC. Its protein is CASSLPPGRDEQFF.

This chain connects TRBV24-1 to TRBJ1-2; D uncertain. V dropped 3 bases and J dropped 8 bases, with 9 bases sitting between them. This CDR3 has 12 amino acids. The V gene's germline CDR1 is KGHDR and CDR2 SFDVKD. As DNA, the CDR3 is TGTGCCACCAGTGATCAATTAGTAGGCTACACCTTC. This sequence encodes CATSDQLVGYTF.